Reported below is one T cell receptor (beta chain). Its antigen is not identified. A read error may account for a junction end that differs from germline. This specimen belongs to a study of molecular identifiers for immune sequencing clone quantification. TCR libraries were built in bulk with a published protocol and specific TCR primers. MiXCR, run by TCRdb on the PCR reads, gives a single entry per CDR3 protein. The data contain roughly 97,000 distinct CDR3 sequences, 24% of them seen just once; the ten biggest clones take up roughly 1%. Study conclusions and caveats: Clones that exceeded 20 RNA copies held over 97% of effector molecules, yet under 1% in naive cells.

This CDR3 has 15 residues. Per the germline V gene, CDR1 is MDHEN and CDR2 is SYDVKM. V and J are TRBV28 and TRBJ2-5; 11 positions agree with TRBD2. The source is a human donor in good health. Some libraries in this study had Jurkat cell RNA spiked in. The material sequenced was naive CD8+ T cells from blood, with Jurkat cell RNA spiked in. Subset described: FACS-sorted CD8+CD4-CCR7+CD45RA+ naive T cells. CDR3 loop: CTSCGRLAGQETQYF. Written as DNA, the CDR3 is TGTACCAGCTGTGGGCGACTAGCGGGACAAGAGACCCAGTACTTC.